A selection of T cell receptor beta chains follows, all from one sample in a study of cytomegalovirus exposure and HLA in healthy donors. TCRdb's table, derived via immunoSEQ multiplex PCR, lists solely in-frame clones and lacks some. The sample holds 140,000 or so clones; 80% to 90% are singletons and the top ten take roughly 4%. Source material: PBMCs. The receptors come from a woman aged 35 to 49 in good health and CMV-seropositive. Both conserved end residues are part of each CDR3. A D gene is named only where the DNA matches it firmly. Size is omitted from some rows. Given values are once, few, many or a class for expanded clones.

DNA,CDR3,V,size,D,J
TGCAGCGCAGGACTAGCGGGGGGCCCCCCCTTTGACTACGAGCAGTACTTC,CSAGLAGGPPFDYEQYF,TRBV29-1,.,TRBD2,TRBJ2-7
TGTGCCAGTAGTATTACAGGGGGAAGTGAAAAACTGTTTTTT,CASSITGGSEKLFF,TRBV19,few,TRBD1,TRBJ1-4
TGTGCCAGCAGCGGAGGACTATCCCCCGGCGAGCAGTACTTC,CASSGGLSPGEQYF,TRBV5-6,once,.,TRBJ2-7
TGTGCCAGCTCAGAGGAGGGTGAGCAGTACTTC,CASSEEGEQYF,TRBV18,.,.,TRBJ2-5
TGTGCCAGCAGCGCAACAGGGGGGTTCACAGATACGCAGTATTTT,CASSATGGFTDTQYF,TRBV5-4,.,TRBD1,TRBJ2-3
TGTGCCAGCAGCGTAAGGCAGGATGAATCACCCCTCCACTTT,CASSVRQDESPLHF,TRBV9,.,.,TRBJ1-6
TGTGCCAGCAGCGTAGACGGGACTAGCGGCTGGGATACGCAGTATTTT,CASSVDGTSGWDTQYF,TRBV9,.,TRBD2,TRBJ2-3
TGTGCGACTAGGGACTACTCCTACGAGCAGTACTTC,CATRDYSYEQYF,TRBV19,.,TRBD2,TRBJ2-7
TGTGCCAGCAGTTACGGAGGGGAGGACTATGGCTACACCTTC,CASSYGGEDYGYTF,TRBV6-5,.,.,TRBJ1-2
TGTGCCACCGAACAGGGCTTCTATGGCTACACCTTC,CATEQGFYGYTF,TRBV7-9,.,.,TRBJ1-2
TGTGCCTGGCAACCTACAGGGGTCGGGCAGTACTTC,CAWQPTGVGQYF,TRBV30,.,TRBD1,TRBJ2-7
TGTGCCAGTACCCGTTTCGCCTCCGAGGACACTGAAGCTTTCTTT,CASTRFASEDTEAFF,TRBV19,few,.,TRBJ1-1
TGTGCCAGCAGCCTCGGGACAGAATTATCCTACGAGCAGTACTTC,CASSLGTELSYEQYF,TRBV7-6,.,TRBD1,TRBJ2-7
TGTGCCAGCAGCTTAGTTCGGGGGGGCCTACACAATGAGCAGTTCTTC,CASSLVRGGLHNEQFF,TRBV7-9,.,TRBD2,TRBJ2-1
TGCGCCAGCAGTGGGGAGGGGCGTGGGGAGCTGTTTTTT,CASSGEGRGELFF,TRBV10-2,.,TRBD2,TRBJ2-2
TGTGCCAGCAGCAGGGGATACTACGAGCAGTACTTC,CASSRGYYEQYF,TRBV28,.,.,TRBJ2-7
TGTGCCAGCAGCCAGCATTCGGGGGGGGAGACCCAGTACTTC,CASSQHSGGETQYF,TRBV7-9,.,TRBD2,TRBJ2-5
TGTGCCAGCTCGCCAGCAGTGGAGTGGCTCCCTTTCTTT,CASSPAVEWLPFF,TRBV18,.,.,TRBJ1-1
TGTGCCAGCAGTAGACTAGCGGGGGTTGATGAGCAGTTCTTC,CASSRLAGVDEQFF,TRBV6-5,.,TRBD2,TRBJ2-1
TGTGCCAGCAGTTACGGGGGGGCGGGGACAGATACGCAGTATTTT,CASSYGGAGTDTQYF,TRBV6-5,.,.,TRBJ2-3
TGTGCCAGCAGTACGCGGGACAGGGGATTGAACTATGGCTACACCTTC,CASSTRDRGLNYGYTF,TRBV27,.,TRBD1,TRBJ1-2
TGTGCCAGCAGCACTAGCGGGGGGGCCCATGAGCAGTTCTTC,CASSTSGGAHEQFF,TRBV7-9,.,TRBD2,TRBJ2-1
TGTGCCTGGAGCCGACAGGGTGATCAGCCCCAGCATTTT,CAWSRQGDQPQHF,TRBV30,.,TRBD1,TRBJ1-5
TGTGCCAGCAGCTTAGTAGTGGGGGCTCAGGATGGCTACACCTTC,CASSLVVGAQDGYTF,TRBV7-2,.,.,TRBJ1-2
TGCGCCAGCAGCGGGACTAGCGGGGGGCGAGGCAATGAGCAGTTCTTC,CASSGTSGGRGNEQFF,TRBV5-1,.,TRBD2,TRBJ2-1
TGTGCCAGCAGTTACCTGACAGGGGGCGAGAATGAAAAACTGTTTTTT,CASSYLTGGENEKLFF,TRBV6-5,.,TRBD1,TRBJ1-4
TGTGCCAGCAGTTTATCGTTTAGCGGGGGGGCCCTTCATCTGTACTTC,CASSLSFSGGALHLYF,TRBV27,once,TRBD2,TRBJ2-7